This T cell receptor (beta chain) was sequenced for a study of blood T cell repertoires in COVID-19. Overall study context: The cDNA or gDNA used as material had been derived from T cells, B-cell-depleted T cells, or PBMCs.

As originally analysed: Counts of nucleated cells, estimated from reference gene primer amplification, were obtained. Measured with immunoSEQ multiplex PCR; TCRdb has only the in-frame clones, and not every one. V and J calls plus clone size are reproduced from that table; the DNA served to infer D and trimming. This table holds 210,000 or so clones, around 80% found once. The receptor was isolated from a man aged 45-65 years with active or convalescent COVID-19. The sample was peripheral blood.

CDR3 in DNA: TGTGCCAGCAGTGAGACAGCATACGAGCAGTACTTC. Its protein is CASSETAYEQYF. The chain recombines TRBV2 with TRBJ2-7, with D tentatively TRBD1 (5 bases). The ends were cut back, 3 bases at V and 4 bases at J, with 7 bases in the middle. CDR3 length equals 12 residues. Germline loops: CDR1 SNHLY, CDR2 FYNNEI.